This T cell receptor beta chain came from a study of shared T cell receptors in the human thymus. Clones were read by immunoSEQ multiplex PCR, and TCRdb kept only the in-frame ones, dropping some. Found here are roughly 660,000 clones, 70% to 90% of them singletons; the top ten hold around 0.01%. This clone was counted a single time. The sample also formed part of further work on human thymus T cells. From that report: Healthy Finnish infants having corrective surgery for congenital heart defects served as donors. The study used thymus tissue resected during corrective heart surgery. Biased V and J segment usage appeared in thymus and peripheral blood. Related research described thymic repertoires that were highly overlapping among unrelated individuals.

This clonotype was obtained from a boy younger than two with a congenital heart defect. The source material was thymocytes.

The CDR3 DNA reads as TGTGCCAGCAGGCCAATAAGGCTAGCGGTAGATAGCTCCTACAATGAGCAGTTCTTC. It translates to CASRPIRLAVDSSYNEQFF. This chain joins TRBV27 and TRBJ2-1; 7 bases map to TRBD2. From germline, CDR1 is MNHEY and CDR2 SMNVEV (reference sequence). J lost 0 bases, V lost 6 bases, and 17 bases had no gene match. The CDR3 has 19 amino acids.